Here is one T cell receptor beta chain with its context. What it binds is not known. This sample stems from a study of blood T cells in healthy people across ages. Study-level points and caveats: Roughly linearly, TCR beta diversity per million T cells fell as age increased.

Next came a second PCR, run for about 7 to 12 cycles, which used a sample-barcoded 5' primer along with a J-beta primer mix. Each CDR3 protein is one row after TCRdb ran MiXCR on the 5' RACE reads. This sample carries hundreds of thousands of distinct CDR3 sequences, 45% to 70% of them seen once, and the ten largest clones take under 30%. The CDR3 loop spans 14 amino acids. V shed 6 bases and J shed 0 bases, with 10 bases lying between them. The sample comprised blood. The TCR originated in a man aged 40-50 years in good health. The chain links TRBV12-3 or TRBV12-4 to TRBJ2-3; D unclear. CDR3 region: CASRQETSTDTQYF. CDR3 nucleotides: TGTGCCAGCAGGCAGGAGACTAGCACAGATACGCAGTATTTT.